These 7 T cell receptor beta chains came from one sample sequenced in a study of beta chain features in type 1 diabetes. The entirety of the isolated RNA underwent reverse transcription, so expressed TCRB transcripts were sequenced. The table came from immunoSEQ multiplex PCR; TCRdb's copy has only in-frame clones and leaves some out. The data contain 500,000 to 650,000 clones, under 15% of them seen just once; the ten biggest clones take up 0.095% to 0.15%. Which antigens these TCRs recognize remains unknown. Study results and limitations: Shorter TCRB CDR3s, moderately but significantly so, were found in Type 1 diabetes patients in all four CD4+ subsets.

The specimen sequenced was naive CD4+ T cells from blood. These receptors all come from a man aged 25-40 years with type 1 diabetes.

This clone appeared a few times. The V call is TRBV25-1, the J call TRBJ1-4; TRBD1 is a possible D gene (5 bases). Germline-derived CDR1 and CDR2 are MGHDK and SYGVNS. V was pared by 5 bases and J by 10 bases, with 20 bases between. The CDR3 sequence is 15 residues long. Here the CDR3 reads CASSYPGTGAAKLFF. The CDR3 DNA reads as TGTGCCAGCAGTTATCCCGGGACCGGGGCGGCAAAACTGTTTTTT.

This clone was counted between two and nine times. The chain is built from TRBV6-5 and TRBJ2-7; 7 nucleotides align to TRBD1. V lost 5 bases, J lost 6 bases, and 7 bases stayed unmatched. Germline V CDR1 and CDR2: MNHEY, SVGAGI. The CDR3 has 13 amino acids. The chain's CDR3 is CASSRDRRGEQYF. In nucleotides, the CDR3 is TGTGCCAGCAGTCGGGACAGACGAGGCGAGCAGTACTTC.

This clone came up a few times. This rearrangement joins TRBV7-9 to TRBJ1-5; 8 bases align to TRBD1. The J segment lost 4 bases and the V segment lost 4 bases, leaving 6 bases of the junction unmatched. This CDR3 comprises 15 residues. The germline CDR1 and CDR2 sequences are SEHNR and FQNEAQ (reference sequence). CDR3 sequence: CASSSDRAGNQPQHF. As DNA, the CDR3 is TGTGCCAGCAGCTCGGACAGGGCAGGGAATCAGCCCCAGCATTTT.

This sequence joins TRBV5-6 and TRBJ2-5, with D perhaps TRBD1 (6 bases). Germline V CDR1 and CDR2: SGHDT, YYEEEE. V was cut by 2 bases and J by 1 base, with 12 bases left in between. CDR3 length equals 15 residues. The CDR3 loop is CASSFQGILQETQYF. The CDR3 DNA is TGTGCCAGCAGCTTCCAGGGGATACTCCAAGAGACCCAGTACTTC.

The DNA for the CDR3 is TGTGCCAGCAGACAGGACAGGGGCCGTTCACCCCTCCACTTT. Translating it yields CASRQDRGRSPLHF. The chain combines TRBV7-2 with TRBJ1-6, with 9 bases aligning to TRBD1. CDR1 and CDR2 from the germline V gene are SGHTA and FQGNSA. The V and J ends lost 6 bases and 9 bases, in that order; junction bases with no gene match: 6. This CDR3 is built from 14 residues.

This chain links TRBV5-1 with TRBJ2-3; tentatively, D is TRBD1 (6 bases). The CDR3 sequence is 15 residues long. The germline CDR1 and CDR2 sequences are SGHRS and YFSETQ. V was pared by 6 bases and J by 6 bases, with 20 bases between. The CDR3 DNA is TGCGCCAGCATCCCCGACGGGACACACATGGATACGCAGTATTTT. Protein: CASIPDGTHMDTQYF.

This clone was counted between two and nine times. This rearrangement joins TRBV27 to TRBJ2-7, with D uncertain. Trimming left V 6 bases short and J 0 bases short, with 12 bases between. The CDR3 length is 14 residues. Germline CDR1 is MNHEY and CDR2 is SMNVEV (reference sequence). CDR3 in amino acids: CASRAIPTSYEQYF. CDR3 bases: TGTGCCAGCAGAGCCATACCGACCTCCTACGAGCAGTACTTC.